Detailed here is one T cell receptor (beta chain). Germline lookup yields CDR1 SGHVS and CDR2 FNYEAQ. Trimming removed 5 bases at V and 1 base at J, with 15 bases between. This CDR3 contains 15 residues. This entry comes from a study of blood T cell repertoires in COVID-19. Study-level information: From T cells, B-cell-depleted T cells, or PBMCs came the material, which was cDNA or gDNA.

Only in-frame clones appear in the TCRdb table, and some are missing; sequencing was by immunoSEQ multiplex PCR. This sample yields 70,000 to 85,000 clones, of which around four fifths are seen a single time; over 30% belongs to the top ten. The clonotype originates from a man at least 80 years old with active or convalescent COVID-19. The chain links TRBV7-6 to TRBJ2-7, with TRBD1 as a possible D gene (5 bases). Material: peripheral blood. The CDR3 loop reads CASSPRQGRSYEQYF. As DNA, the CDR3 is TGTGCCAGCAGCCCCCGCCAGGGCCGGTCCTACGAGCAGTACTTC.